The 8 T cell receptor beta chains given below trace back to one sample, sequenced in a study of persistence of HIV-infected CD4 T cells. This was the immunoSEQ version 4 assay in survey mode. Measured with immunoSEQ multiplex PCR; TCRdb has only the in-frame clones, and not every one. The top ten hold 4% to 5% of the sample, which has 25,000 to 35,000 clones, roughly 78% seen once. Stimulation used 9 to 10 ug/mL lysate from CMV-infected fibroblasts. Sorted nonresponding memory CD4+ T cells were CD40L-negative, CD69-negative, CD45RO-high. Their antigen targets remain unknown. The sample was CD4+ T cells sorted from PBMCs after approximately 18-hour stimulation, taken from a patient who received antiretroviral therapy. These receptors were taken from an adult man with HIV who was CMV-seropositive.

The chain recombines TRBV7-9 with TRBJ2-7; D uncertain. This CDR3 is 14 amino acids long. The V end was cut by 0 bases, the J end by 4 bases, with 10 bases between. CDR1 is SEHNR and CDR2 is FQNEAQ in the germline V gene (reference sequence). The CDR3 coding sequence is TGTGCCAGCAGCTTAGCAGTAAGGTCGTACGAGCAGTACTTC. Its protein product is CASSLAVRSYEQYF.

This chain uses TRBV19 with TRBJ2-7; D is unresolved. V lost 3 bases, J lost 0 bases, and 12 bases lay in between. The CDR3 contains 15 residues. Per the germline V gene, CDR1 is LNHDA and CDR2 is SQIVND (reference sequence). The CDR3 nucleotides are TGTGCCAGTAGTATTTCGGCCTACTACTCCTACGAGCAGTACTTC. Protein product: CASSISAYYSYEQYF.

The chain uses TRBV20-1 and TRBJ2-1, with TRBD1 matching 7 bases. The ends lost 6 bases at V and 7 bases at J; junction bases unmatched: 3. The CDR3 spans 11 residues. Germline V lookup: CDR1 DFQATT, CDR2 SNEGSKA (reference sequence). The CDR3 region has the DNA TGCAGTGCAACAGGGGTAAATGAGCAGTTCTTC. It is translated as CSATGVNEQFF.

This clone appeared a few times. This CDR3 is CASSLAGDNQPQHF. CDR3 nucleotide sequence: TGTGCCAGCAGCTTAGCAGGGGACAATCAGCCCCAGCATTTT. V and J are TRBV7-6 and TRBJ1-5, with a weak D call TRBD1 (5 bases). Germline CDR1 SGHVS, CDR2 FNYEAQ. The V end lost 0 bases, the J end lost 3 bases, and 6 bases lay between the germline ends. The CDR3 covers 14 residues. The variable domain in full, with the rest retrieved from reference TRBV7-6 and TRBJ1-5, is GAGVSQSPRYKVTKRGQDVALRCDPISGHVSLYWYRQALGQGPEFLTYFNYEAQQDKSGLPNDRFSAERPEGSISTLTIQRTEQRDSAMYRCASSLAGDNQPQHFGDGTRLSIL.

As regards this clone: This specimen includes other DNA sequences encoding the same CDR3. The rearrangement links TRBV10-3 to TRBJ2-7; no definite D call. The CDR3 contains 13 residues. Germline V gives CDR1 ENHRY, CDR2 SYGVKD. The ends were cut back, 5 bases at V and 4 bases at J, with 12 bases in the middle. The CDR3 spells CAISSGSSYEQYF. In DNA form, the CDR3 reads TGTGCCATCAGTTCGGGTTCCTCGTACGAGCAGTACTTC.

There are a few counts of this clone. The chain links TRBV27 to TRBJ1-2; TRBD1 agrees at 8 bases. Germline trimming cut 4 bases from V and 13 bases from J; bases unmatched to any gene: 14. CDR1 is MNHEY, CDR2 SMNVEV, per germline (reference sequence). The length of the CDR3 is 14 residues. The DNA of the CDR3 is TGTGCCAGCAGTTCCCAATTAATCCGGGACAGGATCACCTTC. Its protein product is CASSSQLIRDRITF.

The count of this clone is one. The chain recombines TRBV28 with TRBJ2-7; D is perhaps TRBD1 (5 bases). This CDR3 region has 15 residues. V lost 6 bases and J 3 bases, leaving 18 bases between the germline ends. Per the germline V gene, CDR1 is MDHEN and CDR2 is SYDVKM. The CDR3 loop reads CASRSGSQVFYEQYF. CDR3 sequence (DNA): TGTGCCAGCAGGTCAGGGTCTCAAGTCTTCTACGAGCAGTACTTC.

The chain links TRBV10-1 to TRBJ2-4; maybe TRBD1 (5 bases). The CDR3 has 11 residues. V lost 11 bases, J lost 6 bases, and 11 bases lay in between. In germline, CDR1 is WNHNN, CDR2 SYGVQD (reference sequence). The DNA for the CDR3 is TGCGCCCTGCCGACAGCAAACATTCAGTACTTC. Translating it yields CALPTANIQYF.